This T cell receptor (beta chain) was captured by sequencing in a study of cytotoxic CD8 clonotypes in ibrutinib-treated CLL. Across the whole study: Among patients, about 25 responded partially and 2 completely; around 14 then stayed remitted and some twelve progressed after median approximately 68 months. Specimens for response were gathered following a median approximately 11 months of therapy, spanning 6 to 36.

Study-level points and caveats: Clonality went up at ibrutinib response and then declined back toward baseline at progression. Circulating CD8+ T-cell counts were tracked by baseline clonality, which exceeded that of age-matched healthy donors.

CDR1 SEHNR and CDR2 FQNEAQ come from the germline V gene (reference sequence). The CDR3 sequence is 13 residues long. Trimming pared 1 base from V and 7 bases from J, leaving 10 bases between. Method: immunoSEQ multiplex PCR; TCRdb's copy keeps in-frame clones and lacks some. The profile shows more than 70,000 clones, roughly 77% of them singletons. Remarks on this clone: What it binds is unknown. Within the sample, other DNA sequences also encode this same CDR3.

The gene calls are TRBV7-9 and TRBJ1-2; D remains unclear. The sequencing used PBMCs, collected after 12 months of ibrutinib treatment. The receptor was derived from a human donor with chronic lymphocytic leukemia. CDR3 region: CASSLGGGSGYTF. The CDR3 DNA is TGTGCCAGCAGCTTAGGGGGAGGGTCTGGCTACACCTTC.